The subject of this entry is one T cell receptor beta chain. With 7 bases removed from V and 0 bases from J, the gap between germline ends came to 13 bases. CDR1 is LNHDA, CDR2 SQIVND, per germline (reference sequence). The CDR3 totals 15 residues. This sample is part of a study of blood T cell repertoires in COVID-19. Original analysis: Using reference gene primer amplification, nucleated cell counts were estimated. Clones were read by immunoSEQ multiplex PCR, and TCRdb kept only the in-frame ones, dropping some. V, J and clone size reflect that table, while D and trimming were determined from the DNA. The sample records around 170,000 clones, roughly nine tenths being singletons.

The V and J genes are TRBV19 and TRBJ1-3; D ambiguous. The sequencing input was peripheral blood. The sequence was obtained from a woman in her 70s with acute or convalescent COVID-19. The DNA for the CDR3 is TGTGCCAGTACAAAGCAGAGGAGCTCTGGAAACACCATATATTTT. Translating it yields CASTKQRSSGNTIYF.